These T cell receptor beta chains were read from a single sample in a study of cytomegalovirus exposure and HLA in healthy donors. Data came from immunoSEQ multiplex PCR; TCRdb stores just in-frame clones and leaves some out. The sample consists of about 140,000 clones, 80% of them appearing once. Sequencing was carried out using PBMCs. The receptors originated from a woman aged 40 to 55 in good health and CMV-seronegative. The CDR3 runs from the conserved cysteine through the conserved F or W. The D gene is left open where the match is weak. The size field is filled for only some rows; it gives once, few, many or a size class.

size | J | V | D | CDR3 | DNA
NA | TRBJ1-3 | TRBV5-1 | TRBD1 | CASRDGQGSSGNTIYF | TGCGCCAGCAGAGATGGACAGGGAAGCTCTGGAAACACCATATATTTT
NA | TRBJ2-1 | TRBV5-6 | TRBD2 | CASSLWGGEQFF | TGTGCCAGCAGCTTGTGGGGAGGGGAGCAGTTCTTC
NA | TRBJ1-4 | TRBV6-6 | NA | CASSGGAEKLFF | TGTGCCAGCAGCGGAGGGGCGGAAAAACTGTTTTTT
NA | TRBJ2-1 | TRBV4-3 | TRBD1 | CASSRDRKYNEQFF | TGCGCCAGCAGCCGGGACAGGAAATACAATGAGCAGTTCTTC
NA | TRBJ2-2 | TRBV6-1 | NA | CASSEDISAGELFF | TGTGCCAGCAGTGAGGACATCTCTGCCGGGGAGCTGTTTTTT
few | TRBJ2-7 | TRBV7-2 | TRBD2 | CASSLGTSGRRIGYEQYF | TGTGCCAGCAGCTTAGGGACTAGCGGGAGAAGGATCGGCTACGAGCAGTACTTC
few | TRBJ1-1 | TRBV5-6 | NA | CASSPGQGEAFF | TGTGCCAGCAGCCCGGGGCAGGGGGAAGCTTTCTTT
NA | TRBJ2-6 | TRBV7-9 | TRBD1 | CASSSGTGGAGANVLTF | TGTGCCAGCAGCTCAGGGACAGGGGGCGCTGGGGCCAACGTCCTGACTTTC
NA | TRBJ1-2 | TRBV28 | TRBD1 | CASSLQQTGGAGGYTF | TGTGCCAGCAGTTTACAACAGACAGGGGGCGCGGGGGGCTACACCTTC
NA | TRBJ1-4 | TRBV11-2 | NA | CASSLGRLGGNEKLFF | TGTGCCAGCAGCTTGGGCCGATTGGGGGGTAATGAAAAACTGTTTTTT
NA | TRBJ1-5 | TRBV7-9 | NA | CASSFNSHQPQHF | TGTGCCAGCAGCTTTAACAGTCATCAGCCCCAGCATTTT